The 4 T cell receptor beta chains below were found in one sample sequenced in a study of Graves' ophthalmopathy and Graves' hyperthyroidism. Amplification of TCR beta CDR3 regions used RNA transcripts. HTBI primers served in a first-round RT-PCR, which a second-round multiplex PCR followed. From the multiplex PCR reads, TCRdb called clonotypes with MiXCR, one entry per CDR3 protein. The sample has about 500,000 distinct CDR3 sequences, around 14% seen once. The sequencing sample was made of blood. The receptors shown here come from a woman aged 25 to 39 with Graves' ophthalmopathy.

This clonotype has ten or more counts. The rearrangement joins TRBV28 to TRBJ1-2; the D is unclear. This CDR3 region has 13 residues. Germline V CDR1 and CDR2: MDHEN, SYDVKM. Trimming removed 6 bases at V and 7 bases at J, with 15 bases between. CDR3 protein: CASSSLIWGGYTF. CDR3 in DNA: TGTGCCAGCAGCTCACTGATTTGGGGTGGCTACACCTTC.

This clonotype showed up many times. Here the CDR3 DNA reads TGCGCCAGCAGCCGGGACGGTAATAGCAATCAGCCCCAGCATTTT. It yields the protein CASSRDGNSNQPQHF. This chain connects TRBV5-1 to TRBJ1-5; possibly TRBD1 for D (5 bases). V was pared by 4 bases and J by 0 bases, with 11 bases between. The V gene's germline CDR1 is SGHRS and CDR2 YFSETQ. CDR3 length: 15 amino acids.

The gene calls are TRBV3-1 and TRBJ2-7; D remains ambiguous. CDR3 size: 15 residues. Per germline, CDR1 LGHDT and CDR2 YNNKEL (reference sequence). Between the trimmed V and J ends, which lost 0 bases and 0 bases, there was a span of 9 bases. CDR3 sequence reads: CASSQEVSYSYEQYF. Written as DNA, the CDR3 is TGTGCCAGCAGCCAAGAAGTCTCGTACTCCTACGAGCAGTACTTC.

This clonotype was picked up a small number of times. Possible read error: a much larger clone is one base away. The chain's CDR3 is CAWNRPLHIGELFF. The CDR3 coding sequence is TGTGCCTGGAACAGGCCACTACACATCGGGGAGCTGTTTTTT. The chain is built from TRBV30 and TRBJ2-2, with D perhaps TRBD1 (5 bases). CDR1 and CDR2 (germline): GTSNPN, SVGIG (reference sequence). Trimming cost V 4 bases and J 7 bases, with 16 bases left between them. CDR3 length: 14 residues.